This is a list of T cell receptor beta chains from one sample in a study of shared clonotypes between healthy human individuals. The protocol was immunoSEQ multiplex PCR, while the TCRdb copy is restricted to in-frame clones and leaves out a portion. The data contain millions of clones, roughly 96% of them seen just once; the ten biggest clones take up 0.13%. Material: naive CD4+ T cells sorted from blood. All receptors derive from a young man in good health. CDR3s include the opening cysteine and the closing phenylalanine or tryptophan. The D gene is left open where the match is weak. Size tells how often a clone was seen (once, few, many) or the class of an expanded clone, and some rows leave it out.

d_gene,v_gene,j_gene,abundance,CDR3nt,CDR3aa
.,TRBV5-1,TRBJ2-7,.,TGCGCCAGCAGTAAGGGCTACGAGCAGTACTTC,CASSKGYEQYF
TRBD1,TRBV28,TRBJ1-3,.,TGTGCCAGCAGCCCTCAACAGGGGATCGGAAACACCATATATTTT,CASSPQQGIGNTIYF
.,TRBV19,TRBJ1-1,.,TGTGCCAGTATTTCACAATCCGGGACCGTGAACACTGAAGCTTTCTTT,CASISQSGTVNTEAFF
.,TRBV10-3,TRBJ1-2,.,TGTGCCATCGGGACCGCAAACTATGGCTACACCTTC,CAIGTANYGYTF
.,TRBV6-5,TRBJ1-1,.,TGTGCCAGCAGTTACGGGGGGGGAGTAATGAACACTGAAGCTTTCTTT,CASSYGGGVMNTEAFF
TRBD2,TRBV9,TRBJ2-3,.,TGTGCCAGCAGCCAGGACGGGCCGGGACTAGGGCAAGATACGCAGTATTTT,CASSQDGPGLGQDTQYF
TRBD1,TRBV5-4,TRBJ1-6,many,TGTGCCAGCAGCTCGGACAGGGAGAATAAGTCACCCCTCCACTTT,CASSSDRENKSPLHF
.,TRBV6-5,TRBJ1-1,.,TGTGCCAGCATGAAGCGCGGCTTGGGGAACACTGAAGCTTTCTTT,CASMKRGLGNTEAFF
.,TRBV6-4,TRBJ1-3,.,TGTGCCAGCAGTGAAGACAGTCAGAGAGGTGGAAACACCATATATTTT,CASSEDSQRGGNTIYF
TRBD1,TRBV18,TRBJ1-3,.,TGTGCCAGCTCACTACAGGGGCTTGCCGGAAACACCATATATTTT,CASSLQGLAGNTIYF
.,TRBV2,TRBJ2-3,.,TGTGCCAGCAGTGTGACAGCAGATACGCAGTATTTT,CASSVTADTQYF
.,TRBV7-9,TRBJ1-2,once,TGTGCCAGCAGCTTAAAAGTCCAGGGTCGGGGTCACTATGGCTACACCTTC,CASSLKVQGRGHYGYTF
.,TRBV28,TRBJ1-3,once,TGTGCCAGCATGGGCTCTGGAAACACCATATATTTT,CASMGSGNTIYF
.,TRBV10-3,TRBJ2-3,once,TGTGCCATCCGTGGACCGGGGCCCACAGATACGCAGTATTTT,CAIRGPGPTDTQYF
.,TRBV7-2,TRBJ1-2,.,TGTGCCAGCAGCTTGGCAGGGTGGGTCTATGGCTACACCTTC,CASSLAGWVYGYTF
.,TRBV7-9,TRBJ1-6,.,TGTGCCAGCGGAGGGGGTGGGCCTAATTCACCCCTCCACTTT,CASGGGGPNSPLHF
TRBD2,TRBV5-5,TRBJ2-1,.,TGTGCCAGCAGCCGATGGACTAGCGGGGTCAGCGTTATCAATGAGCAGTTCTTC,CASSRWTSGVSVINEQFF
TRBD2,TRBV27,TRBJ2-7,.,TGTGCCAGCAGTGTAGCGGGGGGCCTCACCTACGAGCAGTACTTC,CASSVAGGLTYEQYF
TRBD2,TRBV2,TRBJ2-3,.,TGTGCCAGCAGCGGGACTAGTGATACGCAGTATTTT,CASSGTSDTQYF
.,TRBV5-1,TRBJ2-2,.,TGCGCCAGCAGCCGCACCCAGGACACCGGGGAGCTGTTTTTT,CASSRTQDTGELFF
.,TRBV10-3,TRBJ1-2,.,TGTGCCATCAGTGAGTCGATCTTTTGGAACTATGGCTACACCTTC,CAISESIFWNYGYTF
.,TRBV4-3,TRBJ2-2,.,TGCGCCAGCAGCCAAGGTTCCAGAGCCGGGGAGCTGTTTTTT,CASSQGSRAGELFF
TRBD1,TRBV18,TRBJ2-7,.,TGTGCCAGCTCACCAGGAAGGGGGCCCTACGAGCAGTACTTC,CASSPGRGPYEQYF
.,TRBV28,TRBJ1-5,.,TGTGCCAGCAGCCCGGGAGGGAGCCATCAGCCCCAGCATTTT,CASSPGGSHQPQHF
.,TRBV11-2,TRBJ2-7,once,TGTGCCAGCAGCTTGGGGAGCTCCTACGAGCAGTACTTC,CASSLGSSYEQYF
.,TRBV11-3,TRBJ2-2,.,TGTGCCAGCAGCCCTCGACCCGTCACCGGGGAGCTGTTTTTT,CASSPRPVTGELFF
.,TRBV10-3,TRBJ1-1,.,TGTGCCATCAGAGGGGCTATTAACCTGAACACTGAAGCTTTCTTT,CAIRGAINLNTEAFF
TRBD1,TRBV27,TRBJ1-4,.,TGTGCCAGCAGTCCCGGAGACAGGGGGCTTCCCGAAAAACTGTTTTTT,CASSPGDRGLPEKLFF
TRBD2,TRBV18,TRBJ2-3,.,TGTGCCAGCTCACCCGGACTAGCGGGAGATACGCAGTATTTT,CASSPGLAGDTQYF
.,TRBV30,TRBJ2-1,.,TGTGCCTGGAAGGTCATCTTGGACAACAATGAGCAGTTCTTC,CAWKVILDNNEQFF
.,TRBV10-3,TRBJ2-2,.,TGTGCCATCAGTCAGCCCGTCCCGAACACCGGGGAGCTGTTTTTT,CAISQPVPNTGELFF
.,TRBV10-1,TRBJ1-4,once,TGCGCCAGCAGTGAGTCTCCCCCGGGAGAGGAAAAACTGTTTTTT,CASSESPPGEEKLFF
TRBD2,TRBV5-1,TRBJ2-7,.,TGCGCCAGCAGCTACGGGACTAGCGGGGGCACCTACGAGCAGTACTTC,CASSYGTSGGTYEQYF
TRBD1,TRBV7-9,TRBJ2-7,.,TGTGCCAGCAGCTTCGGGACAGCATCCTACGAGCAGTACTTC,CASSFGTASYEQYF
.,TRBV19,TRBJ1-1,few,TGTGCCAGTAGTACCCAGACGGCCGAAGCTTTCTTT,CASSTQTAEAFF
TRBD1,TRBV9,TRBJ1-1,.,TGTGCCAGCAGCGTTAGTCAGGGGGTTGGCACTGAAGCTTTCTTT,CASSVSQGVGTEAFF
TRBD1,TRBV18,TRBJ1-4,.,TGTGCCAGCTCACGCGGACAGGGGGCAACTAATGAAAAACTGTTTTTT,CASSRGQGATNEKLFF
.,TRBV9,TRBJ1-1,.,TGTGCCAGCAGTCCCTTGTTGGGTGACACTGAAGCTTTCTTT,CASSPLLGDTEAFF
.,TRBV7-2,TRBJ2-2,.,TGTGCCAGCAGCTTAGAAGGGGCCACGAACACCGGGGAGCTGTTTTTT,CASSLEGATNTGELFF
TRBD2,TRBV9,TRBJ2-3,once,TGTGCCAGCAGCGTAGGGACTAGCGGCCTCACAGATACGCAGTATTTT,CASSVGTSGLTDTQYF
.,TRBV2,TRBJ2-5,.,TGTGCCAGCACAAACAGGGTTTTCCAAGAGACCCAGTACTTC,CASTNRVFQETQYF
TRBD1,TRBV18,TRBJ1-2,.,TGTGCCAGCTCACCATCAAGCGTACGGACAGGGAGCCGGTATGGCTACACCTTC,CASSPSSVRTGSRYGYTF
.,TRBV19,TRBJ2-3,.,TGTGCCAGTAGCCGGGGACGAACAGATACGCAGTATTTT,CASSRGRTDTQYF
.,TRBV6-1,TRBJ2-3,.,TGTGCCTCGGCGGGGCTGGATACGCAGTATTTT,CASAGLDTQYF
TRBD2,TRBV18,TRBJ2-3,.,TGTGCCAGCTCACAGCGGACTAGCGGCGAAGATACGCAGTATTTT,CASSQRTSGEDTQYF
TRBD1,TRBV2,TRBJ2-7,.,TGTGCCAGCAGCCCACCGGGACAGGGGTCCCGCGAGCAGTACTTC,CASSPPGQGSREQYF
TRBD1,TRBV5-6,TRBJ1-2,.,TGTGCCAGCAGACGGGTTCTGGGACAGGGGCCTAACTATGGCTACACCTTC,CASRRVLGQGPNYGYTF
.,TRBV5-8,TRBJ2-6,.,TGTGCCAGCATCCCTGGACTCGACCGCTCTGGGGCCAACGTCCTGACTTTC,CASIPGLDRSGANVLTF
.,TRBV2,TRBJ1-5,.,TGTGCCAGCAGTCCACGGGGGGCTCAGCCCCAGCATTTT,CASSPRGAQPQHF
.,TRBV6-1,TRBJ2-7,.,TGTGCCAGCAGGCTGAACTACTACGAGCAGTACTTC,CASRLNYYEQYF